The 25 T cell receptor beta chains listed next were all sequenced from one sample in a study of PD-1 blockade in classical Hodgkin lymphoma. Method: immunoSEQ multiplex PCR; TCRdb's copy keeps in-frame clones and lacks some. The sample has some 16,000 clones, 65% to 85% seen once. With no exception, relapse followed autologous stem cell transplantation in all patients, and brentuximab vedotin exposure varied. Sample: peripheral blood mononuclear cells (PBMCs), taken before the second cycle of nivolumab. These receptors originate from a human donor with classical Hodgkin lymphoma.

The chain carries TRBV28 and TRBJ1-2; D not certain. The CDR3 spans 14 residues. Germline loops: CDR1 MDHEN, CDR2 SYDVKM. The V and J ends lost 3 bases and 0 bases respectively, with 8 bases between them. The CDR3 sequence is CASSFSPSNYGYTF. CDR3 nucleotide sequence: TGTGCCAGCAGTTTCTCCCCATCTAACTATGGCTACACCTTC.

The chain uses TRBV10-2 and TRBJ2-7; a possible D gene is TRBD1 (6 bases). This CDR3 has 14 amino acids. The ends were cut back, 2 bases at V and 4 bases at J, with 12 bases in the middle. Germline V gene sequence: CDR1 WSHSY, CDR2 SAAADI. This CDR3 reads CASSETGTSYEQYF. DNA of the CDR3: TGCGCCAGCAGTGAGACTGGGACATCGTACGAGCAGTACTTC.

This chain uses TRBV7-9 with TRBJ2-3; D remains unclear. Germline values: CDR1 SEHNR, CDR2 FQNEAQ (reference sequence). This CDR3 comprises 15 residues. Deletions cut 1 base from V and 1 base from J, with 9 bases between. The CDR3 nucleotides read TGTGCCAGCAGCTTAGGCCTTGGAGGCACAGATACGCAGTATTTT. Translating gives CASSLGLGGTDTQYF.

The rearrangement links TRBV5-1 to TRBJ1-2; 8 bases agree with TRBD1. This CDR3 has 13 residues. Germline trimming cut 4 bases from V and 8 bases from J; bases unmatched to any gene: 7. Germline-derived CDR1 and CDR2 are SGHRS and YFSETQ. The CDR3 region has the DNA TGCGCCAGCAGCGTGGACAGGGTTGGAGGCTACACCTTC. This sequence encodes CASSVDRVGGYTF. The full variable domain, its missing parts supplied by reference TRBV5-1 and TRBJ1-2, is KAGVTQTPRYLIKTRGQQVTLSCSPISGHRSVSWYQQTPGQGLQFLFEYFSETQRNKGNFPGRFSGRQFSNSRSEMNVSTLELGDSALYLCASSVDRVGGYTFGSGTRLTVV.

The chain couples TRBV2 to TRBJ2-1; TRBD1 aligns across 7 bases. The germline CDR1 and CDR2 sequences are SNHLY and FYNNEI. V shed 4 bases, J shed 7 bases, and the junction held 13 bases outside the gene matches. This CDR3 is 16 amino acids long. CDR3 region: CASSGLTRGRRNEQFF. The CDR3 DNA is TGTGCCAGCAGTGGTTTAACAAGGGGGCGCAGGAATGAGCAGTTCTTC.

The gene calls are TRBV6-4 and TRBJ2-3; 7 bases agree with TRBD2. The V segment lost 0 bases and the J segment 2 bases; nucleotides outside the gene matches: 2. Germline V gene lookup returns CDR1 MRHNA and CDR2 SNTAGT. The CDR3 loop spans 15 amino acids. The CDR3 reads CASSDSSGVTDTQYF. Written as DNA, the CDR3 is TGTGCCAGCAGTGACTCCAGCGGGGTCACAGATACGCAGTATTTT.

This chain uses TRBV5-1 with TRBJ1-1; the D gene is possibly TRBD1 (6 bases). CDR3 length equals 14 residues. The V end was cut by 3 bases, the J end by 1 base, with 10 bases between. In germline, CDR1 is SGHRS, CDR2 YFSETQ. CDR3 protein: CASSSTGQNTEAFF. The CDR3 DNA is TGCGCCAGCAGCTCGACAGGCCAGAACACTGAAGCTTTCTTT.

The chain has TRBV9 and TRBJ2-3; 8 bases match TRBD1. In germline, CDR1 is SGDLS, CDR2 YYNGEE. J lost 3 bases, V lost 3 bases, and 12 bases had no gene match. The CDR3 runs to 17 residues. The CDR3 nucleotides are TGTGCCAGCAGCGCAATAATGACAGGGGCCGTAACAGATACGCAGTATTTT. This translates into CASSAIMTGAVTDTQYF.

V usage is TRBV5-1 and J usage is TRBJ1-2, with D tentatively TRBD1 (6 bases). Germline V gene lookup returns CDR1 SGHRS and CDR2 YFSETQ. V was pared by 2 bases and J by 6 bases, with 17 bases between. This CDR3 contains 15 residues. CDR3 sequence: CASSFRGQTIDGYTF. CDR3 in DNA: TGCGCCAGCAGCTTTAGGGGACAAACCATAGATGGCTACACCTTC.

For the CDR3, the DNA is TGCACCAGCAGCCGGCAAGGACAGGGGGCACACGAGCAGTACTTC. It yields the protein CTSSRQGQGAHEQYF. J is TRBJ2-7 and V is TRBV1; the table's D call, TRBD1, was not checked against the DNA. TRBV1 is annotated as a pseudogene. The CDR3 loop spans 15 amino acids.

The gene calls are TRBV2 and TRBJ1-4; perhaps TRBD1 as D (6 bases). The V gene lost 3 bases and the J gene lost 8 bases, with 13 bases spanning the gap. Germline loops: CDR1 SNHLY, CDR2 FYNNEI. The CDR3 totals 14 residues. The CDR3 spells CASSDRQAGEKLFF. DNA of the CDR3: TGTGCCAGCAGTGATCGACAGGCAGGGGAAAAACTGTTTTTT.

This sequence joins TRBV6-4 and TRBJ2-1; D uncertain. Germline V gene sequence: CDR1 MRHNA, CDR2 SNTAGT. The CDR3 contains 16 residues. Trimming left V 0 bases short and J 2 bases short, with 11 bases between. This CDR3 reads CASSDSVDIPYNEQFF. CDR3 nucleotides: TGTGCCAGCAGTGACTCGGTAGATATTCCCTACAATGAGCAGTTCTTC.

This chain connects TRBV10-3 to TRBJ2-2; TRBD2 matches at 9 bases. In germline, CDR1 is ENHRY, CDR2 SYGVKD. The CDR3 is 19 amino acids. V gave up 6 bases and J gave up 3 bases; unmatched junction bases: 17. DNA of the CDR3: TGTGCCATCAGCCCCTCGACTAGCGGTACAGAGGGGTACACCGGGGAGCTGTTTTTT. It codes for CAISPSTSGTEGYTGELFF.

This rearrangement joins TRBV11-3 to TRBJ1-5; unclear D gene. The CDR3 is 13 residues long. The germline gives CDR1 SGHNT, CDR2 YENEEA. Trimming left V 3 bases short and J 8 bases short, with 11 bases between. Here the CDR3 reads CASSFPLAKPQHF. In DNA form, the CDR3 reads TGTGCCAGCAGCTTTCCCTTGGCTAAGCCCCAGCATTTT. The complete variable domain, with remaining parts taken from reference TRBV11-3 and TRBJ1-5, reads EAGVVQSPRYKIIEKKQPVAFWCNPISGHNTLYWYLQNLGQGPELLIRYENEEAVDDSQLPKDRFSAERLKGVDSTLKIQPAELGDSAVYLCASSFPLAKPQHFGDGTRLSIL.

This clone was seen more than once but under ten times. V and J are TRBV5-1 and TRBJ2-1, with 12 bases matching TRBD2. The CDR3 contains 16 residues. The ends lost 4 bases at V and 7 bases at J; junction bases unmatched: 9. Per the germline V gene, CDR1 is SGHRS and CDR2 is YFSETQ. CDR3 region: CASSLWTSGIGNEQFF. The CDR3 DNA sequence: TGCGCCAGCAGCCTTTGGACTAGCGGGATCGGGAATGAGCAGTTCTTC.

V and J are TRBV27 and TRBJ2-1; TRBD2 agrees at 9 bases. The germline V gene has CDR1 MNHEY and CDR2 SMNVEV (reference sequence). This CDR3 region has 18 residues. The ends lost 2 bases at V and 2 bases at J; junction bases unmatched: 10. The CDR3 coding sequence is TGTGCCAGCAGTTTACTAGCGGGGACCCATTTTACCTACAATGAGCAGTTCTTC. This codes for CASSLLAGTHFTYNEQFF.

The chain links TRBV28 to TRBJ2-7, with D perhaps given as TRBD1 or TRBD2 (6 bases each). The CDR3 totals 15 residues. The V end was cut by 1 base, the J end by 5 bases, with 15 bases between. Germline-derived CDR1 and CDR2 are MDHEN and SYDVKM. CDR3 region: CASSLLGGLGDEQYF. The CDR3 DNA follows: TGTGCCAGCAGTTTATTAGGGGGGCTAGGGGACGAGCAGTACTTC.

The V and J genes are TRBV6-5 and TRBJ2-7, with TRBD1 as a possible D gene (6 bases). This CDR3 region has 12 residues. V was shortened by 2 bases and J by 6 bases, with 8 bases between the two germline ends. In germline, CDR1 is MNHEY, CDR2 SVGAGI. The CDR3 DNA follows: TGTGCCAGCAGTTACGTCAGGGGCGAGCAGTACTTC. Translation gives CASSYVRGEQYF.

In this sample, this clone is large. The chain links TRBV4-1 to TRBJ1-2; unclear D gene. Germline CDR1 and CDR2: MGHRA and YSYEKL. The CDR3 has 16 residues. Trimming took 0 bases from V and 8 from J, leaving 19 bases between them. In nucleotides, the CDR3 is TGCGCCAGCAGCCAAGATCTCTCTGGCAGCCGGGCCGGCTACACCTTC. This translates into CASSQDLSGSRAGYTF.

The rearrangement joins TRBV6-1 to TRBJ2-3, with TRBD1 identical over 8 bases. V lost 6 bases and J lost 9; bases outside the gene matches: 11. The CDR3 is made up of 14 amino acids. The germline V gene encodes CDR1 MNHNS and CDR2 SASEGT. The DNA of the CDR3 is TGTGCCAGCAGCACTCAAACAGGGGGAAACACGCAGTATTTT. Translated, it gives CASSTQTGGNTQYF.

V and J are TRBV28 and TRBJ2-5, with 8 nucleotides matching TRBD2. The CDR3 covers 14 residues. Per germline, CDR1 MDHEN and CDR2 SYDVKM. Trimming removed 10 bases from V and 3 bases from J; junction bases left unmatched: 10. The CDR3 coding sequence is TGTGCCACAAGAAACGGGGGGGCCGAAGAGACCCAGTACTTC. As protein: CATRNGGAEETQYF. Full variable domain (rest looked up from reference TRBV28 and TRBJ2-5): DVKVTQSSRYLVKRTGEKVFLECVQDMDHENMFWYRQDPGLGLRLIYFSYDVKMKEKGDIPEGYSVSREKKERFSLILESASTNQTSMYLCATRNGGAEETQYFGPGTRLLVL.

Regarding this clone: A far larger clone lies a single base away; this is likely a read error. The chain is built from TRBV7-9 and TRBJ2-5, with D perhaps matching TRBD1 or TRBD2 (5 bases each). The CDR3 loop spans 11 amino acids. The germline V gene has CDR1 SEHNR and CDR2 FQNEAQ (reference sequence). The ends were cut back, 9 bases at V and 12 bases at J, with 17 bases in the middle. CDR3 sequence (DNA): TGTGCCAGTACAAACCGGGGCGACAAGTACTTC. As protein: CASTNRGDKYF.

The V and J genes are TRBV5-6 and TRBJ2-7; D gene uncertain. Trimming removed 0 bases from V and 6 bases from J, with 13 bases in between. Germline V lookup: CDR1 SGHDT, CDR2 YYEEEE. The CDR3 extends over 14 amino acids. CDR3 bases: TGTGCCAGCAGCTTGGCCCGACGACTGCTCGAGCAGTACTTC. Encoded protein: CASSLARRLLEQYF.

This chain connects TRBV15 to TRBJ1-4, with a tentative D call TRBD1 (5 bases). This CDR3 contains 15 residues. Trimming shortened V by 2 bases and J by 7 bases, and 14 bases separated the two germline ends. Germline-derived CDR1 and CDR2 are LNHNV and YYDKDF (reference sequence). CDR3: CATSRSRDWVEKLFF. DNA for the CDR3: TGTGCCACCAGCAGATCCAGGGACTGGGTTGAAAAACTGTTTTTT.

The chain recombines TRBV10-3 with TRBJ1-4; no clear D gene. V was pared by 2 bases and J by 0 bases, with 4 bases between. This CDR3 region has 14 residues. Germline CDR1 and CDR2: ENHRY and SYGVKD. The CDR3 loop reads CAISEDTTNEKLFF. The CDR3 nucleotides read TGTGCCATCAGTGAGGACACAACTAATGAAAAACTGTTTTTT.